Described below is a single T cell receptor beta chain sequence and its context. Its antigen is not known. The CDR3 loop spans 17 amino acids. The junction had 13 bases not matched to a gene; V was cut back by 4 bases and J by 5 bases. Germline CDR1 is SGHNT and CDR2 is YYREEE (reference sequence). This sample is drawn from a study of T cells after yellow fever vaccination. Study-level findings and limits: Relatively few clonotypes were ones that appeared in both CD4 and CD8 compartments. Compared with primary, the secondary response was weaker and peaked at day 5, not 15.

The 5'RACE template-switching step produced TCR cDNA and added a universal primer site and UMIs. TCRdb passed the 5' RACE reads through MiXCR, listing each CDR3 protein once. The sample contains about 220,000 distinct CDR3 sequences, roughly 3.3% of which appear only once. Sequencing was performed on CD4+ T cells sorted from PBMCs, taken 10 days after the yellow fever booster vaccination. The TCR sequence derives from a man between 18 and 29 years old who received the YFV17D yellow fever vaccine. The V and J genes are TRBV5-4 and TRBJ2-1; 9 bases agree with TRBD1. The CDR3 protein is CASSIPPGQGTHNEQFF. The CDR3 DNA reads as TGTGCCAGCAGCATCCCCCCGGGACAGGGCACACACAATGAGCAGTTCTTC.